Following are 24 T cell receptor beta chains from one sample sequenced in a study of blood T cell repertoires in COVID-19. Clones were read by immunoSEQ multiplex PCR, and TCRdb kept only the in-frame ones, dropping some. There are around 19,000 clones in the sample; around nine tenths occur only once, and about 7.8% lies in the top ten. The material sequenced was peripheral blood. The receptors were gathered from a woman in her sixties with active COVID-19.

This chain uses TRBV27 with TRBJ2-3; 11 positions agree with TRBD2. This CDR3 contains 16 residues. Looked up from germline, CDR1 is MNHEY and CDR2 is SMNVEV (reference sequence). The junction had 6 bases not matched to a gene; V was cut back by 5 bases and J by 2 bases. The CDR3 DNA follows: TGTGCCAGCAGTCCGATAGCGGGGGGGTACACAGATACGCAGTATTTT. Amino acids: CASSPIAGGYTDTQYF.

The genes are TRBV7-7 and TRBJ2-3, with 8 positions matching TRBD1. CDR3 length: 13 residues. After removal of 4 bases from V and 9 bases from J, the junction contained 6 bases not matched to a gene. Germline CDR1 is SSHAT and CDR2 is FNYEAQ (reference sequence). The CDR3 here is CASSSSTGGTQYF. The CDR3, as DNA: TGTGCCAGCAGCTCCAGCACAGGGGGGACGCAGTATTTT.

The CDR3 DNA sequence: TGTGCCAGCAGCTCACCGGGACTTTATGGCTACACCTTC. This sequence encodes CASSSPGLYGYTF. The chain carries TRBV5-4 and TRBJ1-2, with D perhaps TRBD1 (5 bases). CDR3 length equals 13 residues. Between the trimmed V and J ends, which lost 3 bases and 5 bases, there was a span of 11 bases. CDR1 SGHNT and CDR2 YYREEE come from the germline V gene (reference sequence).

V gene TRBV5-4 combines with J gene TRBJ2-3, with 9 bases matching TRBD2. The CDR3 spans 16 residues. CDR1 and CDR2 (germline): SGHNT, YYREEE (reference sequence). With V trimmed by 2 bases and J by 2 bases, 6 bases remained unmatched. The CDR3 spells CASSLKGGGDTDTQYF. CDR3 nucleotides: TGTGCCAGCAGCTTAAAGGGCGGGGGGGACACAGATACGCAGTATTTT.

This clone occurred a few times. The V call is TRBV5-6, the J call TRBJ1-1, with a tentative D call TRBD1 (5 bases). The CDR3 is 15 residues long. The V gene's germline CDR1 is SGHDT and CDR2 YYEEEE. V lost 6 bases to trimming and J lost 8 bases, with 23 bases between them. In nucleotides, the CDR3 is TGTGCCAGCAACCTGAGAAGGCGGGACGCAAGGGAAGCTTTCTTT. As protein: CASNLRRRDAREAFF.

In DNA, the CDR3 is TGTGCCAGCAGACTTGCTACGTTGGGCGGCTACACCTTC. It translates to CASRLATLGGYTF. The J gene is TRBJ1-2, the V gene TRBV2; D not resolved. The V end lost 6 bases, the J end lost 8 bases, and 16 bases lay between the germline ends. This CDR3 comprises 13 residues. In germline, CDR1 is SNHLY, CDR2 FYNNEI.

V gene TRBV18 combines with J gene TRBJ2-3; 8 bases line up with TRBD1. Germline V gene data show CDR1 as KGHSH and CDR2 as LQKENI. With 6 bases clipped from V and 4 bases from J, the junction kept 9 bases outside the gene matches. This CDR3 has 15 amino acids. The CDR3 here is CASSSGTGSADTQYF. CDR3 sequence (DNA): TGTGCCAGCTCGTCCGGGACAGGTAGCGCAGATACGCAGTATTTT.

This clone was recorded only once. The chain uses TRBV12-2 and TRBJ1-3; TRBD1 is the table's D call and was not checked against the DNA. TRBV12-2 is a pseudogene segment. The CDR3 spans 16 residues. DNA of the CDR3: TGTGCAAGTCGCTTAGGGACAGGGTCTTCTGGAAACACCATATATTTT. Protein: CASRLGTGSSGNTIYF.

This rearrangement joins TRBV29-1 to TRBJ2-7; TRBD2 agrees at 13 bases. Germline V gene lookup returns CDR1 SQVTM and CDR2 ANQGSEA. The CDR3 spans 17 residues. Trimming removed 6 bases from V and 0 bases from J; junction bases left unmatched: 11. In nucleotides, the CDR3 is TGCAGCGTGCTGGGACTAGCGGGGACCCGAAGCTCCTACGAGCAGTACTTC. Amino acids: CSVLGLAGTRSSYEQYF.

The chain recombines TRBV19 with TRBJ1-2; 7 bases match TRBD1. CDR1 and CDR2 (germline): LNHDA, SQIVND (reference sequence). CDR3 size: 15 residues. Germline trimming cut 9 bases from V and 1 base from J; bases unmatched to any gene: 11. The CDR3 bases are TGTGCCAGCTTACCTGACAGGGACCTTAACTATGGCTACACCTTC. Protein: CASLPDRDLNYGYTF.

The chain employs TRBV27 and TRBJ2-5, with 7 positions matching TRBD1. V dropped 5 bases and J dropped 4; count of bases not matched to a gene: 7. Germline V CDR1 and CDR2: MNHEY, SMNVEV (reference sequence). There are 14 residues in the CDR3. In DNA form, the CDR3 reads TGTGCCAGCAGTGACCTTGGGACAGCAGAGACCCAGTACTTC. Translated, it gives CASSDLGTAETQYF.

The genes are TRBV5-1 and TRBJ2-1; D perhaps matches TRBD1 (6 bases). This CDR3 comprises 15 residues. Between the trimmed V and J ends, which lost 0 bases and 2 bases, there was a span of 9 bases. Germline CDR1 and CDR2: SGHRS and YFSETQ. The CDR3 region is CASSLEGVPYNEQFF. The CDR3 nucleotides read TGCGCCAGCAGCTTGGAGGGGGTCCCCTACAATGAGCAGTTCTTC.

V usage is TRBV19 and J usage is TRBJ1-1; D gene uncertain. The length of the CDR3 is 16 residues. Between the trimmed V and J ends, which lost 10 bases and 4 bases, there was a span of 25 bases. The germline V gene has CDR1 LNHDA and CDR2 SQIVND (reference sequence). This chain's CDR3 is CATEPATGLRGTEAFF. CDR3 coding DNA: TGTGCCACCGAACCAGCTACCGGGCTCCGGGGCACTGAAGCTTTCTTT.

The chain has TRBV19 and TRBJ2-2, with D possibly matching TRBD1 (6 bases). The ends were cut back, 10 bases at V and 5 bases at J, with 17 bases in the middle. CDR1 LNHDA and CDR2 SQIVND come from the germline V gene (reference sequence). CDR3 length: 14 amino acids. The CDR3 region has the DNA TGTGCCACCAAGGGGTCGAGGGGGACCGGGGAGCTGTTTTTT. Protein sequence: CATKGSRGTGELFF.

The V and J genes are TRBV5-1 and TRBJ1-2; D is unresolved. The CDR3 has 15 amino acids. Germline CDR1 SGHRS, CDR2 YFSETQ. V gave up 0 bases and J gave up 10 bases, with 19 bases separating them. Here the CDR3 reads CASSLVLTHDMAYTF. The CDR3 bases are TGCGCCAGCAGCTTGGTGTTGACACACGACATGGCCTACACCTTC. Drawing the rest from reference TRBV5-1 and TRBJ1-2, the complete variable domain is KAGVTQTPRYLIKTRGQQVTLSCSPISGHRSVSWYQQTPGQGLQFLFEYFSETQRNKGNFPGRFSGRQFSNSRSEMNVSTLELGDSALYLCASSLVLTHDMAYTFGSGTRLTVV.

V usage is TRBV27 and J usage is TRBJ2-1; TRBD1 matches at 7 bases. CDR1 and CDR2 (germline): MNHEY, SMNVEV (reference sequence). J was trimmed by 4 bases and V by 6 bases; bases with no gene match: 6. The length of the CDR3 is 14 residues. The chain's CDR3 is CASSPGQRYNEQFF. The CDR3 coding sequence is TGTGCCAGCAGCCCGGGACAGAGATACAATGAGCAGTTCTTC.

Here the CDR3 reads CASSLDSGWGGMNTEAFF. The CDR3 DNA reads TGTGCCAGCAGCTTAGACAGTGGATGGGGCGGAATGAACACTGAAGCTTTCTTT. The chain uses TRBV7-9 and TRBJ1-1; D may be TRBD1 (5 bases). CDR1 is SEHNR and CDR2 is FQNEAQ in the germline V gene (reference sequence). V shed 1 base and J shed 0 bases, with 18 bases lying between them. CDR3 length equals 18 residues.

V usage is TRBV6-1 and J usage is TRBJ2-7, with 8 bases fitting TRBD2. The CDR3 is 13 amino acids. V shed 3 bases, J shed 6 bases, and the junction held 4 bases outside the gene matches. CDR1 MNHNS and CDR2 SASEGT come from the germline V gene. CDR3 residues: CASSELAGREQYF. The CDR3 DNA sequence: TGTGCCAGCAGTGAGCTAGCGGGTCGCGAGCAGTACTTC.

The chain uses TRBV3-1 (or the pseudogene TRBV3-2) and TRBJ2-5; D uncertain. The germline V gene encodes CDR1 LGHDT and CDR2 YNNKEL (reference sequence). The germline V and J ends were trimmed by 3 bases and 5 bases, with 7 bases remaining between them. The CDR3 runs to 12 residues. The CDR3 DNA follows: TGTGCCAGCAGCCATCGTAGTGAGACCCAGTACTTC. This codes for CASSHRSETQYF.

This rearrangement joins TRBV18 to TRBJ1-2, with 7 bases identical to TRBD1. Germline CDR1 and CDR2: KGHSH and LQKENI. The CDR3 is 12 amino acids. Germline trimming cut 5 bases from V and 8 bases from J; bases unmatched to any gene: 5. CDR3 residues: CASSRTGAGYTF. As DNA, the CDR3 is TGTGCCAGCTCAAGAACAGGGGCCGGCTACACCTTC.

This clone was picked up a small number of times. DNA of the CDR3: TGTGCCAGCAGTCGATCGGTAGCGGGGGGGCCCAAAAACATTCAGTACTTC. Translating gives CASSRSVAGGPKNIQYF. The chain joins TRBV2 to TRBJ2-4; 11 bases are shared with TRBD2. The V gene's germline CDR1 is SNHLY and CDR2 FYNNEI. The CDR3 length is 17 residues. J lost 2 bases, V lost 5 bases, and 8 bases had no gene match.

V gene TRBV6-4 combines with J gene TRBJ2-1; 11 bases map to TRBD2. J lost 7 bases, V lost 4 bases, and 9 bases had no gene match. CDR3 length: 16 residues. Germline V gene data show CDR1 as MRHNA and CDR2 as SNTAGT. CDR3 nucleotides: TGTGCCAGCAGTGCGCTAGCGGGGGGCCAGGGGAATGAGCAGTTCTTC. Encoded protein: CASSALAGGQGNEQFF.

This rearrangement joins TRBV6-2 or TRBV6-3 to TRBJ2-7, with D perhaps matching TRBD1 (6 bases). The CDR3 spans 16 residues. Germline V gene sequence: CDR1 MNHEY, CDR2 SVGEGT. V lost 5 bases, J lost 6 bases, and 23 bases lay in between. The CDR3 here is CASSQKGQGRVSEQYF. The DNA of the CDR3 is TGTGCCAGCAGTCAAAAGGGGCAGGGGAGAGTTTCCGAGCAGTACTTC.

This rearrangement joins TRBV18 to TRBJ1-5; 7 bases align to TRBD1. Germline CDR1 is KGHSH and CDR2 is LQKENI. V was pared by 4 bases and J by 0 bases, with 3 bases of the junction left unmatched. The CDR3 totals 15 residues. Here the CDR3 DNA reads TGTGCCAGCTCACTGGGGACAGATAGCAATCAGCCCCAGCATTTT. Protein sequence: CASSLGTDSNQPQHF.